A single sample is the source of the 7 T cell receptor beta chains below, sequenced in a study of blood T cell repertoires in COVID-19. The method was immunoSEQ multiplex PCR; TCRdb's version includes in-frame clones alone and lacks a portion of them. The sample has roughly 250,000 clones; nearly 90% are singletons. The sequencing input was peripheral blood. These receptors all stem from a woman between 40 and 55 years old who had recovered from COVID-19.

The chain links TRBV11-3 to TRBJ2-1; 10 bases are a match to TRBD1. J lost 7 bases, V lost 4 bases, and 13 bases had no gene match. There are 17 residues in the CDR3. CDR1 and CDR2 from the germline V gene are SGHNT and YENEEA. CDR3 region: CASSSRDRGHLGNEQFF. As DNA, the CDR3 is TGTGCCAGCAGCTCCCGGGACAGGGGCCACTTAGGGAATGAGCAGTTCTTC.

The chain recombines TRBV10-3 with TRBJ2-3; D is ambiguous. Germline CDR1 ENHRY, CDR2 SYGVKD. The length of the CDR3 is 12 residues. V was cut by 6 bases and J by 0 bases, with 4 bases left in between. The CDR3 spells CAIRTSTDTQYF. The CDR3 DNA sequence: TGTGCCATCAGAACTAGCACAGATACGCAGTATTTT.

This clone was recorded only once. V and J are TRBV29-1 and TRBJ2-7; the match to TRBD2 covers 9 bases. The trim removed 5 bases at V and 5 bases at J, leaving 4 bases unmatched. CDR1 is SQVTM, CDR2 ANQGSEA, per germline. CDR3 size: 12 residues. The CDR3 sequence is CSVRTSVNEQYF. CDR3 DNA sequence: TGCAGCGTTAGGACTAGCGTTAACGAGCAGTACTTC.

V is TRBV5-5 and J is TRBJ2-5; 8 bases are a match to TRBD1. Germline V gene sequence: CDR1 SGHKS, CDR2 YYEKEE (reference sequence). The CDR3 consists of 15 residues. V dropped 3 bases and J dropped 5; count of bases not matched to a gene: 9. DNA of the CDR3: TGTGCCAGCAGCTCCCCAGGGGGCCAGGGGGAGACCCAGTACTTC. It translates to CASSSPGGQGETQYF.

The chain is built from TRBV28 and TRBJ1-4; possibly TRBD1 for D (6 bases). V lost 6 bases and J lost 5, with 16 bases in between. The CDR3 has 15 amino acids. From germline, CDR1 is MDHEN and CDR2 SYDVKM. CDR3 protein: CASSNLQGPNEKLFF. The CDR3 bases are TGTGCCAGCAGCAACTTACAGGGTCCGAATGAAAAACTGTTTTTT.

This chain joins TRBV6-5 and TRBJ2-1; 7 bases line up with TRBD1. Trimming removed 6 bases from V and 5 bases from J; junction bases left unmatched: 4. The V gene's germline CDR1 is MNHEY and CDR2 SVGAGI. The CDR3 runs 13 residues. DNA of the CDR3: TGTGCCAGCAGCGAGGGACAGAACAATGAGCAGTTCTTC. Its translation: CASSEGQNNEQFF.

This clone has a single count. The gene calls are TRBV24-1 and TRBJ2-1, with 12 bases identical to TRBD2. Germline V gene lookup returns CDR1 KGHDR and CDR2 SFDVKD. This CDR3 is 16 amino acids long. V was pared by 3 bases and J by 10 bases, with 9 bases of the junction left unmatched. In nucleotides, the CDR3 is TGTGCCACCAGTGATCCAAATGGACTAGCGGGGAGAGAGCAGTTCTTC. Translated, it gives CATSDPNGLAGREQFF.